This T cell receptor (beta chain) was obtained from a study of shared clonotypes between healthy human individuals. Whole-study findings and limits: A handful of donors held 4.5% to 5% of naive CD4 clonotypes in common. Naive subsets typically showed greater estimated richness than memory subsets. Genetic and exposure-history diversity was limited by the small donor number.

In the original workflow: From ImmunoSEQ came sequences covering only the junction and carrying no quality scores, so filtering differed. Clones were sequenced by immunoSEQ multiplex PCR, and TCRdb holds only the in-frame ones, with some missing. That table is the source of V, J and clone size, and D and trimming were worked out from the DNA. The table records about 2.2 million clones, 90% to 95% of them present only once. Concerning this clone: Its antigen is not identified.

Trimming left V 3 bases short and J 3 bases short, with 14 bases between. The CDR3 extends over 15 amino acids. From germline, CDR1 is ENHRY and CDR2 SYGVKD. The naive CD8 subset, CD45RO-negative cells positively selected for CCR7, excluded terminally differentiated effector memory CD45RA+ cells. This clonotype originated in a man between 18 and 29 years old in good health. Some clones in this sample may be carry-over from other donors' samples. The genes are TRBV10-3 and TRBJ1-1; possibly TRBD1 for D (6 bases). The sample taken for sequencing was naive CD8+ T cells from PBMCs. In DNA, the CDR3 is TGTGCCATCAGTGAAACAGGGACGGGTGACACTGAAGCTTTCTTT. The encoded protein is CAISETGTGDTEAFF.